Each of the 8 T cell receptor beta chains below was sequenced from the same sample in a study of response to subunit inactivated influenza vaccine. TCRdb redid the calling of the RT-PCR reads with MiXCR, one entry per CDR3 protein. The data show hundreds of thousands of distinct CDR3 sequences, with about 11% seen just once and 8% to 13% held by the top ten. The sample was also linked to a second study, of T cells expressing NK-cell markers. From that report: UMIs accompanied the 5'RACE template switching by which TCR beta cDNA was made.

The starting material was PBMCs from blood, obtained on the day of vaccination. Receptor source: a man aged 50-59 years who received an inactivated influenza vaccine.

This clonotype was counted ten times or more. The CDR3 DNA follows: TGTGCCAGCAGTGTTGCAGGGCGCACTGAAGCTTTCTTT. Its protein product is CASSVAGRTEAFF. The J gene is TRBJ1-1, the V gene TRBV6-1; a weak D match, TRBD1 (5 bases). This CDR3 contains 13 residues. CDR1 is MNHNS and CDR2 is SASEGT in the germline V gene. V was trimmed by 4 bases and J by 4 bases, leaving 10 bases between them.

CDR3 residues: CASSSGTSGVSETQYF. The DNA of the CDR3 is TGTGCCAGCAGTTCCGGGACTAGCGGGGTGTCCGAGACCCAGTACTTC. The chain uses TRBV6-5 and TRBJ2-5; TRBD2 matches 13 bases. The CDR3 runs to 16 residues. Germline V CDR1 and CDR2: MNHEY, SVGAGI. Trimming took 4 bases from V and 5 from J; bases not matched to a gene: 7.

The chain joins TRBV10-3 to TRBJ2-7, with TRBD1 matching 11 bases. The V and J ends lost 4 bases and 3 bases, in that order; junction bases with no gene match: 5. Germline V gene lookup returns CDR1 ENHRY and CDR2 SYGVKD. The length of the CDR3 is 15 residues. The CDR3 coding sequence is TGTGCCATCAGTGGGACAGGGGGCGCGATCTACGAGCAGTACTTC. As protein: CAISGTGGAIYEQYF.

This clonotype was recorded at least ten times. The chain couples TRBV12-3 or TRBV12-4 to TRBJ2-5; D is unresolved. Trimming removed 4 bases from V and 1 base from J, with 7 bases in between. CDR3 length equals 13 residues. Here the CDR3 DNA reads TGTGCCAGCAGTTGGGCAGGCCAAGAGACCCAGTACTTC. Encoded protein: CASSWAGQETQYF.

In its sample, this clonotype was seen a few times. J is TRBJ2-7 and V is TRBV3-1; TRBD2 aligns across 9 bases. This CDR3 has 15 amino acids. After removal of 5 bases from V and 2 bases from J, the junction contained 7 bases not matched to a gene. Germline V gene lookup returns CDR1 LGHDT and CDR2 YNNKEL (reference sequence). The CDR3 sequence is CASSYSGSLTYEQYF. The DNA of the CDR3 is TGTGCCAGCAGCTATAGCGGGAGTCTAACCTACGAGCAGTACTTC.

This clonotype has only a few counts. The rearrangement joins TRBV5-6 to TRBJ2-3; 7 bases agree with TRBD1. This CDR3 has 14 amino acids. Germline V gene lookup returns CDR1 SGHDT and CDR2 YYEEEE. Trimming removed 4 bases from V and 0 bases from J; junction bases left unmatched: 2. DNA for the CDR3: TGTGCCAGCAGCACGGGACAGAGCACAGATACGCAGTATTTT. Amino acids: CASSTGQSTDTQYF.

This clonotype was counted once. V and J are TRBV7-2 and TRBJ2-1; the match to TRBD2 covers 8 bases. The CDR3 contains 17 residues. V lost 2 bases to trimming and J lost 3 bases; unmatched junction nucleotides: 9. The germline gives CDR1 SGHTA, CDR2 FQGNSA. Here the CDR3 DNA reads TGTGCCAGCAGCTTAAGGGGGGTCGGGAGGGACTACAATGAGCAGTTCTTC. Protein: CASSLRGVGRDYNEQFF. The full variable domain, completed using reference TRBV7-2 and TRBJ2-1, is GAGVSQSPSNKVTEKGKDVELRCDPISGHTALYWYRQSLGQGLEFLIYFQGNSAPDKSGLPSDRFSAERTGGSVSTLTIQRTQQEDSAVYLCASSLRGVGRDYNEQFFGPGTRLTVL.

The chain is built from TRBV5-6 and TRBJ1-1; D gene ambiguous. Trimming pared 4 bases from V and 1 base from J, leaving 11 bases between. The V gene's germline CDR1 is SGHDT and CDR2 YYEEEE. CDR3 length: 14 amino acids. DNA of the CDR3: TGTGCCAGCAGCGCAGAAACTTCGAACACTGAAGCTTTCTTT. Translating it yields CASSAETSNTEAFF.